This record concerns one TCR beta chain sequence. What it binds is not known. These data are taken from a study of cytomegalovirus exposure and HLA in healthy donors. Study results and caveats: In a later analysis, an Asian-associated ancestry cluster reportedly showed fewer N-insertions than the approximately 610-donor mean. TRBV6-2, TRBV6-3 and other indistinguishable V segments were excluded.

Germline-derived CDR1 and CDR2 are MNHEY and SMNVEV (reference sequence). The CDR3 loop spans 14 amino acids. Losses at the gene ends were 5 bases for V and 6 bases for J; bases not matched to a gene: 4. A multiplex PCR was run with 60 Vbeta primers and 13 Jbeta primers. Profiling relied on immunoSEQ multiplex PCR, and the TCRdb table lists in-frame clones only, not all of them. The top ten hold 2.1% of the sample, which has 150,000 to 160,000 clones, approximately 69% seen once. This receptor was taken from a man aged 25 to 40 in good health and CMV-seronegative. Specimen: PBMCs. The rearrangement uses TRBV27 and TRBJ2-1; 10 bases agree with TRBD1. This CDR3 is CASSRRTGGNEQFF. The DNA of the CDR3 is TGTGCCAGCAGTCGAAGGACAGGGGGCAATGAGCAGTTCTTC.